Presented here are 15 T cell receptor beta chains from one specimen sequenced in a study of immune reconstitution after stem cell transplant in scleroderma. In TCRdb, the RT-PCR reads were re-called with MiXCR into one record per CDR3 protein. The data show some 2,000 distinct CDR3 sequences, approximately 13% seen once. This sample was gathered before or after autologous hematopoietic stem cell transplantation (not recorded which). The receptors derive from a female donor with systemic sclerosis.

The CDR3 coding sequence is TGTGCCAGCAGCTTTGATCCCATTAAGGATGCGGGGGCATACAATGAGCAGTTCTTC. It is translated as CASSFDPIKDAGAYNEQFF. The gene calls are TRBV7-8 and TRBJ2-1, with a possible D match to TRBD2 (7 bases). V dropped 3 bases and J dropped 4 bases, with 25 bases sitting between them. Germline CDR1 SGHVS, CDR2 FQNEAQ. The CDR3 covers 19 residues. Using reference TRBV7-8 and TRBJ2-1 for the parts outside the CDR3, the full variable domain is GAGVSQSPRYKVAKRGQDVALRCDPISGHVSLFWYQQALGQGPEFLTYFQNEAQLDKSGLPSDRFFAERPEGSVSTLKIQRTQQEDSAVYLCASSFDPIKDAGAYNEQFFGPGTRLTVL.

This clonotype is labeled medium-sized. V is TRBV5-6 and J is TRBJ1-6, with D possibly TRBD1 on 5 matching bases. The CDR3 consists of 16 residues. CDR1 is SGHDT and CDR2 is YYEEEE in the germline V gene. Trimming took 4 bases from V and 9 from J, leaving 20 bases between them. This CDR3 reads CASSLGGGTGGSPLHF. The CDR3 DNA sequence: TGTGCCAGCAGCCTGGGTGGCGGGACTGGGGGTTCACCCCTCCACTTT.

In this sample, this clonotype is medium-sized. The chain is built from TRBV24-1 and TRBJ2-5; a weak D match, TRBD2 (6 bases). The CDR3 is made up of 14 amino acids. V was trimmed by 9 bases and J by 2 bases, leaving 15 bases between them. Germline V CDR1 and CDR2: KGHDR, SFDVKD. The CDR3 nucleotides read TGTGCCACCGCGGTCGGAGGGAGTCAAGAGACCCAGTACTTC. This encodes CATAVGGSQETQYF.

The table lists this clonotype with a few counts. A much more abundant neighbour one base away suggests this may be a read error. V gene TRBV20-1 combines with J gene TRBJ1-2; D possibly corresponds to TRBD1 (5 bases). Between the trimmed V and J ends, which lost 0 bases and 8 bases, there was a span of 7 bases. The CDR3 has 11 amino acids. Germline V gene data show CDR1 as DFQATT and CDR2 as SNEGSKA (reference sequence). The CDR3 loop is CSARDQGGYTF. For the CDR3, the DNA is TGCAGTGCTAGAGATCAGGGAGGCTACACCTTC.

This clonotype was detected a few times. The CDR3 sequence is CASSQRQGGGPEAFF. Written as DNA, the CDR3 is TGTGCCAGCAGTCAAAGACAGGGTGGAGGCCCTGAAGCTTTCTTT. The rearrangement joins TRBV6-5 to TRBJ1-1; 7 bases agree with TRBD1. With V trimmed by 5 bases and J by 6 bases, 12 bases remained unmatched. The V gene's germline CDR1 is MNHEY and CDR2 SVGAGI. The CDR3 is made up of 15 amino acids.

This clonotype showed up just a few times. The J gene is TRBJ2-3, the V gene TRBV18; possible D gene TRBD2, 6 bases. CDR3 length equals 14 residues. The V end lost 0 bases, the J end lost 4 bases, and 8 bases lay between the germline ends. CDR1 and CDR2 (germline): KGHSH, LQKENI. The CDR3 DNA reads TGTGCCAGCTCACCACCTTCGGGGGCAGATACGCAGTATTTT. Its protein product is CASSPPSGADTQYF. Complete variable domain (other parts from reference TRBV18 and TRBJ2-3): NAGVMQNPRHLVRRRGQEARLRCSPMKGHSHVYWYRQLPEEGLKFMVYLQKENIIDESGMPKERFSAEFPKEGPSILRIQQVVRGDSAAYFCASSPPSGADTQYFGPGTRLTVL.

This clonotype was recorded many times. The CDR3 here is CASSLVTGWTDTQYF. The CDR3 DNA reads TGTGCCAGCAGCTTAGTTACAGGGTGGACAGATACGCAGTATTTT. V usage is TRBV7-9 and J usage is TRBJ2-3; D may be TRBD1 (6 bases). CDR1 is SEHNR, CDR2 FQNEAQ, per germline (reference sequence). The V gene lost 1 base and the J gene lost 3 bases, with 11 bases spanning the gap. This CDR3 has 15 amino acids.

This clonotype is medium-sized (0.01 to 0.1%) within its sample. The chain carries TRBV7-2 and TRBJ1-5; D may be TRBD1 (6 bases). CDR3 size: 14 residues. The germline V gene has CDR1 SGHTA and CDR2 FQGNSA. Trimming stripped 4 bases from V and 4 bases from J, with 11 bases between. The CDR3 loop is CASSSVGGNQPQHF. The CDR3 DNA reads as TGTGCCAGCAGCTCCGTAGGGGGTAATCAGCCCCAGCATTTT. Drawing the rest from reference TRBV7-2 and TRBJ1-5, the complete variable domain is GAGVSQSPSNKVTEKGKDVELRCDPISGHTALYWYRQSLGQGLEFLIYFQGNSAPDKSGLPSDRFSAERTGGSVSTLTIQRTQQEDSAVYLCASSSVGGNQPQHFGDGTRLSIL.

This clonotype has a handful of counts. The V and J genes are TRBV28 and TRBJ2-3, with a possible D match to TRBD2 (6 bases). From germline, CDR1 is MDHEN and CDR2 SYDVKM. The CDR3 totals 14 residues. V lost 5 bases and J lost 5, with 14 bases in between. As DNA, the CDR3 is TGTGCCAGCAGTGCCCGGGACTTACTAGATACGCAGTATTTT. Translation gives CASSARDLLDTQYF.

This clonotype rates as medium-sized. The chain carries TRBV29-1 and TRBJ2-3; TRBD2 is a possible D gene (6 bases). The CDR3 totals 11 residues. V shed 3 bases and J shed 8 bases, with 9 bases lying between them. The germline V gene encodes CDR1 SQVTM and CDR2 ANQGSEA. The CDR3 coding sequence is TGCAGCGTTGATGAGGGAGGTACGCAGTATTTT. Translating gives CSVDEGGTQYF.

V is TRBV6-1 and J is TRBJ2-7, with 12 bases fitting TRBD2. Per the germline V gene, CDR1 is MNHNS and CDR2 is SASEGT. The CDR3 is 16 residues long. J was trimmed by 9 bases and V by 5 bases; bases with no gene match: 14. CDR3 loop: CASSHGLAGSGGGQYF. The CDR3 bases are TGTGCCAGCAGTCACGGACTAGCGGGGTCTGGTGGTGGGCAGTACTTC.

This clonotype is medium-sized (0.01 to 0.1%) in the sample. The chain is built from TRBV18 and TRBJ2-7, with D possibly matching TRBD2 (7 bases). The germline CDR1 and CDR2 sequences are KGHSH and LQKENI. This CDR3 has 15 amino acids. With 3 bases removed from V and 6 bases from J, the gap between germline ends came to 18 bases. CDR3 nucleotide sequence: TGTGCCAGCTCACCCCTTGTGGGGGGGCCTTCCGAGCAGTACTTC. Amino acids: CASSPLVGGPSEQYF.

This chain connects TRBV14 to TRBJ2-7; the D gene is possibly TRBD2 (6 bases). Germline-derived CDR1 and CDR2 are SGHDN and FVKESK. CDR3 size: 15 residues. V dropped 1 base and J dropped 3 bases, with 13 bases sitting between them. The CDR3 bases are TGTGCCAGCAGCCAAGCCAGCGGGCTCTTCTACGAGCAGTACTTC. Encoded protein: CASSQASGLFYEQYF.

The chain combines TRBV9 with TRBJ2-1; a weak D match, TRBD2 (5 bases). Trimming took off 0 bases at V and 4 bases at J, with 11 bases between the two ends. The CDR3 spans 15 residues. The germline V gene encodes CDR1 SGDLS and CDR2 YYNGEE. CDR3 amino acids: CASSVERGQYNEQFF. CDR3 nucleotides: TGTGCCAGCAGCGTAGAGAGAGGGCAGTACAATGAGCAGTTCTTC.

This clonotype is medium-sized. The CDR3: CAIRKDRAPVAVNAYEQYF. DNA for the CDR3: TGTGCCATCAGGAAGGACAGGGCCCCTGTAGCGGTGAACGCCTACGAGCAGTACTTC. V is TRBV10-3 and J is TRBJ2-7; 8 nucleotides align to TRBD1. Germline CDR1 is ENHRY and CDR2 is SYGVKD. With 6 bases clipped from V and 2 bases from J, the junction kept 21 bases outside the gene matches. This CDR3 has 19 amino acids.